The T cell receptor beta chain under discussion was sequenced for a study of cytomegalovirus exposure and HLA in healthy donors. General study results and limits: CMV antigen specificity of three CMV-associated chains was confirmed in vitro. One later analysis reportedly identified an Asian-associated ancestry cluster that showed fewer N-insertions than the roughly 720-donor mean.

This clone was counted only a few times. Its antigen is not identified. Germline values: CDR1 MNHEY, CDR2 SMNVEV (reference sequence). Trimming removed 5 bases at V and 7 bases at J, with 9 bases between. This CDR3 has 12 amino acids. PCR used 60 Vbeta primers and 13 Jbeta primers. Generated by immunoSEQ multiplex PCR, the TCRdb table keeps only in-frame clones and is missing some. The table lists roughly 48,000 clones, 73% of them singletons. Sequenced material: PBMCs. J is TRBJ1-5 and V is TRBV27; TRBD1 might be the D (6 bases). This TCR was sampled from a young man in good health and CMV-seronegative. The CDR3 DNA reads TGTGCCAGCAGTACAGGGCGCCAGCCCCAGCATTTT. As protein: CASSTGRQPQHF.